This is a list of T cell receptor beta chains from one sample in a study of blood T cell repertoires in COVID-19. Sequencing used immunoSEQ multiplex PCR; TCRdb keeps in-frame clones, though not all of them. The data show 110,000 or so clones, roughly 80% seen once. The sequenced material came from peripheral blood. These receptors came from a man between 50 and 59 years old with acute or convalescent COVID-19. Both conserved end residues are part of each CDR3. Each record gives: J gene, V gene, CDR3 protein.

>TRBJ1-2|TRBV9
CASSGNRGNYGYTF
>TRBJ2-1|TRBV6-5
CASSYSGLEFF
>TRBJ1-2|TRBV29-1
CSVDRRGGYTF
>TRBJ1-4|TRBV28
CASSSEGATNEKLFF
>TRBJ1-2|TRBV15
CATEPGQGSLMGYTF
>TRBJ2-1|TRBV16
CASRGLAGGPRFF
>TRBJ1-2|TRBV2
CASSGGQGSYYGYTF
>TRBJ1-5|TRBV2
CASSVIPDQPQHF
>TRBJ2-7|TRBV6-2/TRBV6-3
CASSFLLSQGFSYEQYF
>TRBJ1-2|TRBV7-3
CASSSWDRGTYGYTF